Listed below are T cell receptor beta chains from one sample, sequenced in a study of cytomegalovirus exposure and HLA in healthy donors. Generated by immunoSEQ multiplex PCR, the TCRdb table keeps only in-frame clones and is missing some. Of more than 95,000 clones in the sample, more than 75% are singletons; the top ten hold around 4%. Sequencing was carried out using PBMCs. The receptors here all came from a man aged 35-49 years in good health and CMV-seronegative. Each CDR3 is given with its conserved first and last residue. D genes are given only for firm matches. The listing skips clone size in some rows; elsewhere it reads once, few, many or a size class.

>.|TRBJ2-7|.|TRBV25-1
TGTGCCAGCAGTGACCCTACAGGTAGAAGCTCCTACGAGCAGTACTTC
CASSDPTGRSSYEQYF
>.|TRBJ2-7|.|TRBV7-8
TGTGCCAGCAGCTTAGAAGTCCAGGCCTACGAGCAGTACTTC
CASSLEVQAYEQYF
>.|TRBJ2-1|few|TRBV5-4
TGTGCCAGCAGCTTGTTCCAGGGGATTATGTACAATGAGCAGTTCTTC
CASSLFQGIMYNEQFF
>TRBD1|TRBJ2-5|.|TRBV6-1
TGTGCCAGCAGTGAGCGGGACAGGGTGGGGGGTGAGACCCAGTACTTC
CASSERDRVGGETQYF
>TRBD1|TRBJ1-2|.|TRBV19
TGTGCCAGTAAGGGACAGGGGGAAACTAATGGCTACACCTTC
CASKGQGETNGYTF
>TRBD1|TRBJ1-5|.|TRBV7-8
TGTGCCAGCAGCCGGGGACAGGGGAGGAAAGGGAGTCAGCCCCAGCATTTT
CASSRGQGRKGSQPQHF
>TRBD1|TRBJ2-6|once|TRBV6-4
TGTGCCAGCAGTGACTCGATACAGGGGTTCTCTGGGGCCAACGTCCTGACTTTC
CASSDSIQGFSGANVLTF
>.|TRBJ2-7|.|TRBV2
TGTGCCAGCATATTTTCCTACGAGCAGTACTTC
CASIFSYEQYF
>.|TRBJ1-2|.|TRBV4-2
TGTGCCAGCTGGAGTTCAGGGGAAGGCTACACCTTC
CASWSSGEGYTF
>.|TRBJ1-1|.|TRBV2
TGTGCCAGCAGTGTAACCAGGGGTGTGGGGTGGGAAGCTTTCTTT
CASSVTRGVGWEAFF
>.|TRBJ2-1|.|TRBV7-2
TGTGCCAGCAGCCGTGACAGTTCCTACAATGAGCAGTTCTTC
CASSRDSSYNEQFF
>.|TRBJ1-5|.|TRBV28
TGTGCCAGCAGTTTAGTTTCCAGTTATCAGCCCCAGCATTTT
CASSLVSSYQPQHF
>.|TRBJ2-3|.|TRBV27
TGTGCCAGCAGTTCACTGACTCCCACAGATACGCAGTATTTT
CASSSLTPTDTQYF
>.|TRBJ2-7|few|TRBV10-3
TGTGCCATCAGTGAGTCTAGGGGCACCTACGAGCAGTACTTC
CAISESRGTYEQYF
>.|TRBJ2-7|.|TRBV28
TGTGCCAGCAGGTCCGGGTTCTACGAGCAGTACTTC
CASRSGFYEQYF
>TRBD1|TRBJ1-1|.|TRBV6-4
TGTGCCAGCAGTGCCCCAGGGGGCGAGTTAGTTGAAGCTTTCTTT
CASSAPGGELVEAFF
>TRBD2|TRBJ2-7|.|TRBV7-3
TGTGCCAGCAGCTTAAGGCGGGGGGGCCTAAACGAGCAGTACTTC
CASSLRRGGLNEQYF
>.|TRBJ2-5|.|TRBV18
TGTGCCAGCTCACCATCCCCCTCAGAGACCCAGTACTTC
CASSPSPSETQYF
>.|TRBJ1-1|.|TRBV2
TGTGCCAGCAGTGAACAGGGGAACACTGAAGCTTTCTTT
CASSEQGNTEAFF
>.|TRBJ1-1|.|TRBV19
TGTGCCAGTAGTATCCGGTTCATGAACACTGAAGCTTTCTTT
CASSIRFMNTEAFF
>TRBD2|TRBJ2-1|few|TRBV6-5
TGTGCCAGCAGGGTTGTTACGGGGGGGCCCGATGAGCAGTTCTTC
CASRVVTGGPDEQFF
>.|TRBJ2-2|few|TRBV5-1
TGCGCCAGCAGCTTGTCAGGGCAGAACACCGGGGAGCTGTTTTTT
CASSLSGQNTGELFF
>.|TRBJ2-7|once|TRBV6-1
TGTGCCAGCATCGGGGAGGAGAGGGAAGGCGAGCAGTACTTC
CASIGEEREGEQYF
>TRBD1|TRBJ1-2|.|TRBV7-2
TGTGCCAGCAGCTCTCAGACAGGGGCCCGGGGCTATGGCTACACCTTC
CASSSQTGARGYGYTF
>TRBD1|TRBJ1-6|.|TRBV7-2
TGTGCCAGCAGCTTACCTGACAGGGCTAGTAATTCACCCCTCCACTTT
CASSLPDRASNSPLHF
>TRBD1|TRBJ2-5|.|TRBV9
TGTGCCAGCAGCGTAGGGTCGACAGGGCAAGAGACCCAGTACTTC
CASSVGSTGQETQYF
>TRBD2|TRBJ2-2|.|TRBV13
TGTGCCAGCAGCGCGGGGGGCCCGAACACCGGGGAGCTGTTTTTT
CASSAGGPNTGELFF
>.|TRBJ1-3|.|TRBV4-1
TGCGCCAGCAGCCAAGGCAGGGGCGGAAACACCATATATTTT
CASSQGRGGNTIYF
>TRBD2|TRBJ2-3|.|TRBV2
TGTGCCAGCACACCTCAACTTTGGGCGGGGGGGATCTTAAGCACAGATACGCAGTATTTT
CASTPQLWAGGILSTDTQYF
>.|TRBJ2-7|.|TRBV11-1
TGTGCCAGCAGCTTAGGGGCCCACGAGCAGTACTTC
CASSLGAHEQYF
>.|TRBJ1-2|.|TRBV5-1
TGCGCCAGCAGCTCGGACAGCAACTATGGCTACACCTTC
CASSSDSNYGYTF
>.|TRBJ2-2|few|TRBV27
TGTGCCAGCACGGACAGATACACCGGGGAGCTGTTTTTT
CASTDRYTGELFF
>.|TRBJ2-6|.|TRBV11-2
TGTGCCAGCACCCCGTCGGCGGGTTGGTTTTCTGGGGCCAACGTCCTGACTTTC
CASTPSAGWFSGANVLTF
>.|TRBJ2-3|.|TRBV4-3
TGCGCCAGCAGCCAAGTCGCAGAAACAGATACGCAGTATTTT
CASSQVAETDTQYF
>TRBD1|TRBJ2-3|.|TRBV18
TGTGCCAGCTCACCGGTACGACAGGGGGCTATCACAGATACGCAGTATTTT
CASSPVRQGAITDTQYF
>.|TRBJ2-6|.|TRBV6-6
TGTGCCAGCAGTCAAACGACAACCGGGGCCAACGTCCTGACTTTC
CASSQTTTGANVLTF
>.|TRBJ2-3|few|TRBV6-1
TGTGCCAGCGGGGGGGCCGTCATTCCAGATACGCAGTATTTT
CASGGAVIPDTQYF
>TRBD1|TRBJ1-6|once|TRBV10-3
TGTGCCATCAGTGAGTCGCCAGGGGGCACAAATTCACCCCTCCACTTT
CAISESPGGTNSPLHF
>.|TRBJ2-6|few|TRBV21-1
TGTGCCAGCAGCGCAAGGGACAGGGCCCCTGGGGCCAACGTCCTGACTTTC
CASSARDRAPGANVLTF
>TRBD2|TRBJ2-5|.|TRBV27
TGTGCCAGCATGCGCGGGGGGGGAGAGACCCAGTACTTC
CASMRGGGETQYF
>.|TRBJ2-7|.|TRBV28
TGTGCCAGCAATAGACAAACCTACGAGCAGTACTTC
CASNRQTYEQYF
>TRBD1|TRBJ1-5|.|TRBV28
TGTGCCAGCAGCTCTCCAGGGGGTGGCAATCAGCCCCAGCATTTT
CASSSPGGGNQPQHF
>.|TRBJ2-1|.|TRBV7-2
TGTGCCAGCAGCCCCCGGGACAATGAGCAGTTCTTC
CASSPRDNEQFF
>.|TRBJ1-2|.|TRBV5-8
TGTGCCAGCAGCTTCCGGCCCATTACAGAAAACTATGGCTACACCTTC
CASSFRPITENYGYTF
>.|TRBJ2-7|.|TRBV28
TGTGCCAGCAGTCTCCCTGGGAGCGTGGCCTCCTACGAGCAGTACTTC
CASSLPGSVASYEQYF